These 18 T cell receptor beta chains were all obtained from the same sample, sequenced in a study of PD-L1 blockade in urothelial cancer (dated by TCRdb to 2017 to 2019). The label giving this sample's time point can be read as: pretreatment peripheral blood. Preparation of the library involved the immunoSEQ multiplex PCR assay. TCRdb holds this immuneACCESS table with in-frame rearrangements only. Some clones are missing; in checked studies, unresolved V genes explain under half, and the rest has no known cause. The sample table holds about 95,000 clones, of which around nine tenths were seen once. The ten largest account for 2% to 2.5% of the sample. Material: PBMCs, obtained around atezolizumab (anti-PD-L1) treatment. These receptors were obtained from a man in his sixties with urothelial cancer.

This clone has only one observation. The V and J genes are TRBV4-3 and TRBJ2-1; 10 nucleotides align to TRBD2. Germline V CDR1 and CDR2: LGHNA, YSLEER. The J segment lost 7 bases and the V segment lost 0 bases, leaving 9 bases of the junction unmatched. The CDR3 consists of 17 residues. In DNA form, the CDR3 reads TGCGCCAGCAGCCAAGACCCAAGCGGGGGGGCCGGAAATGAGCAGTTCTTC. This encodes CASSQDPSGGAGNEQFF.

The chain is built from TRBV19 and TRBJ2-3; 8 bases line up with TRBD1. The CDR3 totals 13 residues. J lost 6 bases, V lost 10 bases, and 9 bases had no gene match. The germline V gene encodes CDR1 LNHDA and CDR2 SQIVND (reference sequence). The CDR3, as DNA: TGTGCCACCGGACAGGGAATTGTTGATACGCAGTATTTT. Translation gives CATGQGIVDTQYF.

This rearrangement joins TRBV14 to TRBJ2-7; D is undetermined. The V gene lost 0 bases and the J gene lost 6 bases, with 9 bases spanning the gap. This CDR3 has 13 amino acids. Germline CDR1 reads SGHDN; CDR2 reads FVKESK. CDR3 loop: CASSQDFFREQYF. In nucleotides, the CDR3 is TGTGCCAGCAGCCAAGATTTTTTCCGCGAGCAGTACTTC.

This clone came up once. CDR3: CASSDRGLGFYRNQPQHF. The CDR3 bases are TGTGCCAGCAGTGACAGGGGCTTGGGTTTTTATCGCAATCAGCCCCAGCATTTT. This chain connects TRBV6-1 to TRBJ1-5; D may be TRBD1 (6 bases). This CDR3 has 18 amino acids. Germline CDR1 and CDR2: MNHNS and SASEGT. Trimming pared 3 bases from V and 2 bases from J, leaving 20 bases between.

The V gene is TRBV19, the J gene TRBJ2-7; 9 bases are a match to TRBD1. The length of the CDR3 is 13 residues. The V gene's germline CDR1 is LNHDA and CDR2 SQIVND (reference sequence). V lost 5 bases and J lost 3; bases outside the gene matches: 2. The CDR3 DNA sequence: TGTGCCAGTAGTCCGACAGGGGGCTACGAGCAGTACTTC. Amino acid sequence: CASSPTGGYEQYF.

The chain couples TRBV6-1 to TRBJ2-2; 7 bases fit TRBD2. With 8 bases clipped from V and 7 bases from J, the junction kept 10 bases outside the gene matches. The CDR3 has 14 amino acids. CDR1 is MNHNS, CDR2 SASEGT, per germline. CDR3 residues: CASVSGGWNGELFF. CDR3 sequence (DNA): TGTGCCAGCGTCTCCGGGGGGTGGAACGGGGAGCTGTTTTTT.

This chain connects TRBV7-2 to TRBJ2-7; D is unclear. The CDR3 sequence is 14 residues long. From germline, CDR1 is SGHTA and CDR2 FQGNSA. Trimming left V 3 bases short and J 0 bases short, with 9 bases between. The CDR3 DNA reads as TGTGCCAGCAGCTTCAAGGCGGACTCCTACGAGCAGTACTTC. It yields the protein CASSFKADSYEQYF.

For the CDR3, the DNA is TGCGCCACCTCGGACAGGGTACGTGAAGCTTTCTTT. Amino acid sequence: CATSDRVREAFF. The gene calls are TRBV10-2 and TRBJ1-1; 8 bases agree with TRBD1. The J segment lost 7 bases and the V segment lost 10 bases, leaving 8 bases of the junction unmatched. The CDR3 loop spans 12 amino acids. Germline V lookup: CDR1 WSHSY, CDR2 SAAADI.

V and J are TRBV19 and TRBJ1-5; TRBD1 matches at 9 bases. The V segment lost 6 bases and the J segment 4 bases; nucleotides outside the gene matches: 7. Germline V gene data show CDR1 as LNHDA and CDR2 as SQIVND (reference sequence). CDR3 length: 15 amino acids. CDR3 coding DNA: TGTGCCAGTAGCGCCACCGGGACAGGGAATCAGCCCCAGCATTTT. The encoded protein is CASSATGTGNQPQHF.

Remarks on this clone: Additional DNA sequences in this sample encode the identical CDR3. The V call is TRBV5-4, the J call TRBJ1-1; a weak D match, TRBD1 (5 bases). V was clipped by 0 bases and J by 5 bases, with 11 bases between them. CDR1 SGHNT and CDR2 YYREEE come from the germline V gene (reference sequence). This CDR3 is 14 amino acids long. Here the CDR3 DNA reads TGTGCCAGCAGCTTGGCCGGCGGGGGGACTGAAGCTTTCTTT. It is translated as CASSLAGGGTEAFF.

The chain employs TRBV5-1 and TRBJ2-1; 11 nucleotides match TRBD2. With 4 bases clipped from V and 0 bases from J, the junction kept 3 bases outside the gene matches. The CDR3 runs 16 residues. Per the germline V gene, CDR1 is SGHRS and CDR2 is YFSETQ. The CDR3 bases are TGCGCCAGCAGCATTAGCGGGGGGGCCTCCTACAATGAGCAGTTCTTC. Translation gives CASSISGGASYNEQFF.

The chain has TRBV7-9 and TRBJ1-2, with TRBD1 matching 7 bases. From germline, CDR1 is SEHNR and CDR2 FQNEAQ (reference sequence). The CDR3 consists of 13 residues. V shed 5 bases, J shed 10 bases, and the junction held 10 bases outside the gene matches. The CDR3 DNA reads TGTGCCAGCAGCCTGACAGGGAGTATAATCTACACCTTC. It yields the protein CASSLTGSIIYTF.

The J gene is TRBJ1-4, the V gene TRBV15; tentative D call: TRBD1 (6 bases). CDR1 and CDR2 (germline): LNHNV, YYDKDF (reference sequence). The V end lost 0 bases, the J end lost 7 bases, and 15 bases lay between the germline ends. The CDR3 loop spans 16 amino acids. The CDR3: CATSRDRQGQGEKLFF. CDR3 bases: TGTGCCACCAGCAGAGATCGTCAGGGGCAGGGTGAAAAACTGTTTTTT.

V usage is TRBV21-1 and J usage is TRBJ1-2. TRBV21-1 is tagged as a pseudogene. The CDR3 sequence is 16 residues long. The DNA of the CDR3 is TGTGCCAGCATGGGAACATGCGGGGAGAATAACTATGGCTACACCTTC. Amino acids: CASMGTCGENNYGYTF.

The chain combines TRBV19 with TRBJ2-5, with 9 bases that match TRBD1. The CDR3 spans 15 residues. Germline V gives CDR1 LNHDA, CDR2 SQIVND (reference sequence). With 4 bases clipped from V and 6 bases from J, the junction kept 9 bases outside the gene matches. The CDR3: CASSTTGGAEKTQYF. The CDR3 nucleotides read TGTGCCAGTAGTACAACAGGGGGCGCGGAAAAGACCCAGTACTTC.

This chain joins TRBV7-2 and TRBJ2-7; TRBD1 is a possible D gene (6 bases). This CDR3 is 13 amino acids long. The V gene's germline CDR1 is SGHTA and CDR2 FQGNSA. Trimming removed 0 bases from V and 5 bases from J, with 8 bases in between. For the CDR3, the DNA is TGTGCCAGCAGCTTAGCTGGGACAAACGAGCAGTACTTC. Protein product: CASSLAGTNEQYF.

This sequence joins TRBV27 and TRBJ1-6; 7 nucleotides agree with TRBD1. Trimming cost V 1 base and J 9 bases; bases outside gene matches: 6. Germline V gene lookup returns CDR1 MNHEY and CDR2 SMNVEV (reference sequence). The CDR3 consists of 15 residues. The CDR3 DNA reads TGTGCCAGCAGTTTATTCCAGGGGGTGGCTTCACCCCTCCACTTT. Protein: CASSLFQGVASPLHF.

The rearrangement links TRBV2 to TRBJ2-7, with a weak D call TRBD1 (6 bases). The V end was cut by 5 bases, the J end by 1 base, with 9 bases between. This CDR3 has 13 amino acids. Germline loops: CDR1 SNHLY, CDR2 FYNNEI. This CDR3 reads CASSTDSSYEQYF. In DNA, the CDR3 is TGTGCCAGCAGTACGGACAGTTCCTACGAGCAGTACTTC.